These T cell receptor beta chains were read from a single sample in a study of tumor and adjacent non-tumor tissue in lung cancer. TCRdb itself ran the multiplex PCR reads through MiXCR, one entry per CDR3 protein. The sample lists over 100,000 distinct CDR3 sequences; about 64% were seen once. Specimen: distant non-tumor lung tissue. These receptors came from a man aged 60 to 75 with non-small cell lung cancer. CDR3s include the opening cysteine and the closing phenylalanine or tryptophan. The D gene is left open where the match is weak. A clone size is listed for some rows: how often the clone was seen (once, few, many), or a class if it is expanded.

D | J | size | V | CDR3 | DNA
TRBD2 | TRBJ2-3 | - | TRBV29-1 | CSGGGEYGTDTKYF | TGCAGTGGGGGAGGGGAATATGGCACAGATACGAAGTATTTT
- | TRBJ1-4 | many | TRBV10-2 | CASIKAPATNEKLFF | TGCGCCAGCATAAAGGCCCCCGCAACTAATGAAAAACTGTTTTTT
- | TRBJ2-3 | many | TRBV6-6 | CASSGGSSSTDTQYF | TGTGCCAGCAGTGGGGGATCTAGTAGCACAGATACGCAGTATTTT
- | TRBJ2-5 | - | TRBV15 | CTTSRAQGTQETQYF | TGTACCACCAGCAGAGCACAGGGAACCCAAGAGACCCAGTACTTC
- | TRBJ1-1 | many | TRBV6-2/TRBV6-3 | CASSSESRNTEAFF | TGTGCCAGCAGTTCCGAGTCCAGGAACACTGAAGCTTTCTTT
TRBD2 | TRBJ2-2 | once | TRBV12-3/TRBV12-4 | CASSFRTSGWAYTAELFF | TGTGCCAGCAGTTTCAGGACTAGCGGGTGGGCGTACACCGCGGAGCTGTTTTTT
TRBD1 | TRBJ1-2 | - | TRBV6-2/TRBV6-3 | CTNAGTGVGYTF | TGTACCAACGCCGGGACAGGGGTTGGCTACACCTTC
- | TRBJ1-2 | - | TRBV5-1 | CANSPGGSGGYTF | TGCGCCAACTCCCCTGGGGGGAGCGGAGGCTACACCTTC
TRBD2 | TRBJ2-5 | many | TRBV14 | CASSQSRGSETQYF | TGTGCCAGCAGCCAGTCGCGGGGGTCAGAGACCCAGTACTTC
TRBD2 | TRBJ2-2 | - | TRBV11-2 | CARSSGLAGATNIGELFF | TGTGCCAGGAGCTCCGGACTAGCGGGAGCGACGAACATCGGGGAGCTGTTTTTT
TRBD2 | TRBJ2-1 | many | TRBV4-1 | CASSPAGAEQFF | TGCGCCAGCAGCCCAGCGGGAGCTGAGCAGTTCTTC
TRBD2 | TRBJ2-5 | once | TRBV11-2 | CTRSPRTSGVGEIQYF | TGTACCAGAAGCCCCCGTACTAGCGGGGTGGGGGAGATCCAGTACTTC
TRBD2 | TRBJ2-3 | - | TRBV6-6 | CASGSGEDSFYTDTQYF | TGTGCCAGCGGTAGCGGGGAGGACAGTTTCTACACAGATACGCAGTATTTT
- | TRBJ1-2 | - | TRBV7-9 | CASSSGQSYRGYTF | TGTGCCAGCAGCTCCGGGCAGTCATATAGGGGCTACACGTTC
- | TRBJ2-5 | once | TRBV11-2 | CASSVSQVTQYF | TGTGCCAGCAGCGTATCCCAGGTGACCCAGTACTTC
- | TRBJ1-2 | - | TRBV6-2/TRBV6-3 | CVSTTTGIYGYTF | TGTGTCAGCACCACAACAGGGATCTATGGCTACACCTTC
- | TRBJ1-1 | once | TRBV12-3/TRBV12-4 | CASSPYRTGNTEAFF | TGCGCCAGCAGTCCGTATCGTACAGGGAACACTGAAGCTTTCTTT
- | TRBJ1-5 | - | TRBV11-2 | CASSPGAANRGYSNQPQHF | TGTGCCAGCAGCCCAGGGGCAGCTAATAGGGGGTATAGCAATCAGCCCCAGCATTTT